This is a list of T cell receptor beta chains from one sample in a study of T-cell memory formation after mild COVID-19. Using its own MiXCR run on the 5' RACE reads, TCRdb lists one record per CDR3 protein. The sample carries approximately 100,000 distinct CDR3 sequences, 11% recorded once. The source material was PBMCs or a T cell subset sorted from them (not recorded which). These receptors came from a man younger than 35 who had mild COVID-19 (a few samples of this study predate the infection). Cell type and time point are not known. CDR3s include the opening cysteine and the closing phenylalanine or tryptophan. Fields, in order: CDR3 protein, CDR3 DNA, V gene, J gene, D gene, clone size. D genes are given only for firm matches. The listing skips clone size in some rows; elsewhere it reads once, few, many or a size class.

CDR3aa: CASSLGLSPSYNEQFF
CDR3nt: TGCGCCAGCAGCCTCGGACTGTCTCCCTCCTACAATGAGCAGTTCTTC
v_gene: TRBV5-1
j_gene: TRBJ2-1
d_gene: NA
abundance: NA

CDR3aa: CASSLFGGTGNSPLHF
CDR3nt: TGTGCCAGCAGCTTATTTGGGGGGACGGGGAATTCACCCCTCCACTTT
v_gene: TRBV7-6
j_gene: TRBJ1-6
d_gene: NA
abundance: few

CDR3aa: CASSPTGDNSPLHF
CDR3nt: TGTGCCAGCAGCCCGACAGGGGATAATTCACCCCTCCACTTT
v_gene: TRBV6-5
j_gene: TRBJ1-6
d_gene: TRBD1
abundance: NA

CDR3aa: CASRGWGAAETQYF
CDR3nt: TGTGCCAGCAGGGGGTGGGGGGCGGCAGAGACCCAGTACTTC
v_gene: TRBV11-2
j_gene: TRBJ2-5
d_gene: NA
abundance: NA

CDR3aa: CASSPGGAGEQFF
CDR3nt: TGTGCCAGCAGCCCCGGGGGGGCCGGCGAGCAGTTCTTC
v_gene: TRBV7-8
j_gene: TRBJ2-1
d_gene: TRBD2
abundance: few

CDR3aa: CSVTGVEETQYF
CDR3nt: TGCAGCGTAACAGGGGTCGAGGAGACCCAGTACTTC
v_gene: TRBV29-1
j_gene: TRBJ2-5
d_gene: TRBD1
abundance: many

CDR3aa: CASRWTSGGAGVADTQYF
CDR3nt: TGTGCCAGCAGGTGGACTAGCGGGGGGGCCGGGGTCGCAGATACGCAGTATTTT
v_gene: TRBV7-8
j_gene: TRBJ2-3
d_gene: TRBD2
abundance: NA

CDR3aa: CASSSPSAGYNEQFF
CDR3nt: TGTGCCAGCAGCTCACCCTCGGCGGGGTATAATGAGCAGTTCTTC
v_gene: TRBV7-9
j_gene: TRBJ2-1
d_gene: NA
abundance: many

CDR3aa: CAIEQGTEAFF
CDR3nt: TGTGCCATAGAACAGGGGACTGAAGCTTTCTTT
v_gene: TRBV7-6
j_gene: TRBJ1-1
d_gene: TRBD1
abundance: NA

CDR3aa: CASSLFSHNEQFF
CDR3nt: TGTGCCAGCAGCTTATTTTCCCACAATGAGCAGTTCTTC
v_gene: TRBV7-9
j_gene: TRBJ2-1
d_gene: NA
abundance: NA

CDR3aa: CASSEAPGTEAFF
CDR3nt: TGTGCCAGCAGTGAAGCCCCAGGCACTGAAGCTTTCTTT
v_gene: TRBV2
j_gene: TRBJ1-1
d_gene: NA
abundance: NA

CDR3aa: CASRTGGITGAFF
CDR3nt: TGTGCCAGCCGCACGGGGGGGATTACTGGCGCTTTCTTT
v_gene: TRBV12-3/TRBV12-4
j_gene: TRBJ1-1
d_gene: NA
abundance: NA

CDR3aa: CASSQDTPGANVLTF
CDR3nt: TGTGCCAGCAGCCAAGACACCCCTGGGGCCAACGTCCTGACTTTC
v_gene: TRBV9
j_gene: TRBJ2-6
d_gene: NA
abundance: few